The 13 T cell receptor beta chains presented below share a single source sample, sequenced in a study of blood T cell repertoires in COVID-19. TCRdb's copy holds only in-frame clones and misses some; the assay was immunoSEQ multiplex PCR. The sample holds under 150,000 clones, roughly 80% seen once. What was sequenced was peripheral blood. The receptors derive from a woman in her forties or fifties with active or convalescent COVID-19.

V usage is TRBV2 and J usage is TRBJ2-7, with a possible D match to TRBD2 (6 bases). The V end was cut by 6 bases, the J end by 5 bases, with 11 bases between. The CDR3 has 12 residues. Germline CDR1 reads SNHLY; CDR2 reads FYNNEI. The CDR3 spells CASRGEEDEQYF. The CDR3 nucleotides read TGTGCCAGCAGGGGGGAGGAGGACGAGCAGTACTTC. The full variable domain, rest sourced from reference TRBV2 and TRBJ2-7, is EPEVTQTPSHQVTQMGQEVILRCVPISNHLYFYWYRQILGQKVEFLVSFYNNEISEKSEIFDDQFSVERPDGSNFTLKIRSTKLEDSAMYFCASRGEEDEQYFGPGTRLTVT.

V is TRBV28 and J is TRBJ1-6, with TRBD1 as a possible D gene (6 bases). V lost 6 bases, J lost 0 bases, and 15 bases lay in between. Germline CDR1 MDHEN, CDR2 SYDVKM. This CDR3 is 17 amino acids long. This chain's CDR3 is CASRPRGRSSYNSPLHF. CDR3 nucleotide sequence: TGTGCCAGCAGGCCCAGGGGAAGGAGCTCCTATAATTCACCCCTCCACTTT.

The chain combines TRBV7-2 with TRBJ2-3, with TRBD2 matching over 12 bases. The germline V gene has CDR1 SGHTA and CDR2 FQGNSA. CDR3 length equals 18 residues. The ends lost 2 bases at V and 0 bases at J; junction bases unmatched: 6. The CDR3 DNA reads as TGTGCCAGCAGCTTAAGGCTAGCGGGGGGGCCGAGCACAGATACGCAGTATTTT. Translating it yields CASSLRLAGGPSTDTQYF.

DNA for the CDR3: TGTGCCAGCAGGTTGGGGGCCGCTGGGGCCAACGTCCTGACTTTC. Amino acid sequence: CASRLGAAGANVLTF. The gene calls are TRBV2 and TRBJ2-6; tentatively, D is TRBD1 (6 bases). The V gene lost 6 bases and the J gene lost 2 bases, with 11 bases spanning the gap. The CDR3 is 15 amino acids. Germline-derived CDR1 and CDR2 are SNHLY and FYNNEI.

The CDR3 reads CASSLKEGAGSSYEQYF. The CDR3 coding sequence is TGTGCCAGCAGCTTAAAAGAAGGAGCGGGCAGCTCCTACGAGCAGTACTTC. The chain has TRBV11-2 and TRBJ2-7, with D possibly being TRBD2 (6 bases). CDR1 SGHAT and CDR2 FQNNGV come from the germline V gene. V lost 2 bases, J lost 0 bases, and 17 bases lay in between. The CDR3 has 17 residues. Complete variable domain (other parts from reference TRBV11-2 and TRBJ2-7): EAGVAQSPRYKIIEKRQSVAFWCNPISGHATLYWYQQILGQGPKLLIQFQNNGVVDDSQLPKDRFSAERLKGVDSTLKIQPAKLEDSAVYLCASSLKEGAGSSYEQYFGPGTRLTVT.

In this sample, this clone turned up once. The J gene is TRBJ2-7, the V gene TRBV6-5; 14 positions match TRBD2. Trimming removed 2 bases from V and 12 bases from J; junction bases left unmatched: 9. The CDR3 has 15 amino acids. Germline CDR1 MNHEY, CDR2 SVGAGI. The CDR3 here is CASSYPGTSGRAMYF. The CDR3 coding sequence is TGTGCCAGCAGTTACCCTGGGACTAGCGGGAGAGCCATGTACTTC.

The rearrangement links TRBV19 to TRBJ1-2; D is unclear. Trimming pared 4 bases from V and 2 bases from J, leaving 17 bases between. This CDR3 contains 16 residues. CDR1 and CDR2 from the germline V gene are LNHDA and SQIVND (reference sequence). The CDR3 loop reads CASSTSGGPSNYGYTF. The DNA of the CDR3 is TGTGCCAGTAGTACCTCCGGAGGACCCAGCAACTATGGCTACACCTTC.

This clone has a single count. CDR3: CASSPTVDGNYGYTF. The CDR3 nucleotides read TGTGCCAGCAGCCCCACTGTTGACGGGAACTATGGCTACACCTTC. The V gene is TRBV7-2, the J gene TRBJ1-2, with D uncertain. Germline V CDR1 and CDR2: SGHTA, FQGNSA. V was cut by 5 bases and J by 2 bases, with 15 bases left in between. This CDR3 has 15 amino acids.

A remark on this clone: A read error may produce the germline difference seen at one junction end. The CDR3 protein is CASSQDGSTSRCSSNEQFF. Written as DNA, the CDR3 is TGTGCCAGCAGCCAAGATGGGTCGACTAGTCGCTGCTCCTCCAATGAGCAGTTCTTC. J is TRBJ2-1 and V is TRBV14; D is possibly TRBD2 (6 bases). The CDR3 loop spans 19 amino acids. From germline, CDR1 is SGHDN and CDR2 FVKESK.

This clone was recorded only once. In nucleotides, the CDR3 is TGTGCCAGCAGTCGCGGACAGGGGGTAACAACTGAAGCTTTCTTT. Encoded protein: CASSRGQGVTTEAFF. The genes are TRBV6-2 or TRBV6-3 and TRBJ1-1, with 10 positions matching TRBD1. In germline, CDR1 is MNHEY, CDR2 SVGEGT. The CDR3 has 15 residues. The V segment lost 5 bases and the J segment 5 bases; nucleotides outside the gene matches: 8.

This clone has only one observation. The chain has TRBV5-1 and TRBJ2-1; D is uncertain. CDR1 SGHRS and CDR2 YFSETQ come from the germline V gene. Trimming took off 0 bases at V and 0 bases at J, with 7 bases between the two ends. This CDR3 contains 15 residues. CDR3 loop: CASSLDVSSYNEQFF. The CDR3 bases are TGCGCCAGCAGCTTGGACGTCAGCTCCTACAATGAGCAGTTCTTC.

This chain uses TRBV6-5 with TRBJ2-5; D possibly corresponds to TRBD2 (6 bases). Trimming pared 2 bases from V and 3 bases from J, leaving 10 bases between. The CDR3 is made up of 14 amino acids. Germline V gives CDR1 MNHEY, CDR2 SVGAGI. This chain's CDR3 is CASSYGGSKETQYF. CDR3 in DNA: TGTGCCAGCAGTTACGGGGGGAGTAAAGAGACCCAGTACTTC.

CDR3 DNA: TGTGCCAGTAGTATGGCTAGCGGACGATACAATGAGCAGTTCTTC. Residues: CASSMASGRYNEQFF. V usage is TRBV19 and J usage is TRBJ2-1, with 7 bases fitting TRBD2. The CDR3 covers 15 residues. The ends lost 3 bases at V and 4 bases at J; junction bases unmatched: 6. Germline CDR1 is LNHDA and CDR2 is SQIVND (reference sequence).